These T cell receptor beta chains were read from a single sample in a study of T cells in Graves' hyperthyroidism and ophthalmopathy. MiXCR was run by TCRdb on the multiplex PCR reads, yielding one entry per CDR3 protein. Among roughly 400,000 distinct CDR3 sequences listed, roughly an eighth were seen once. Sequencing was done on a sample of blood. These receptor sequences come from a middle-aged man with Graves' ophthalmopathy. Both conserved end residues are part of each CDR3. A D gene is named only where the DNA matches it firmly. Only part of the rows carry a size: once, few, many, or a class if the clone is expanded.

>TRBD2|TRBJ2-1|NA|TRBV20-1
TGCAGTGCTAGAGAACGGACAAGCGGGAGGGCCTACAATGAGCAGTTCTTC
CSARERTSGRAYNEQFF
>TRBD2|TRBJ2-6|NA|TRBV20-1
TGCAGTGACCAACGGGGGGAAAGCTCTGGGGCCAACGTCCTGACTTTC
CSDQRGESSGANVLTF
>NA|TRBJ2-1|NA|TRBV7-2
TGTGCCAGCAGCTCAGACACAGTCCCCACCTACAATGAGCAGTTCTTC
CASSSDTVPTYNEQFF
>NA|TRBJ2-7|NA|TRBV19
TGTGCCAGTACATCATCGCAGACCTACGAGCAGTACTTC
CASTSSQTYEQYF
>TRBD2|TRBJ2-1|NA|TRBV20-1
TGCAGTGCTAGGGGGTCGACTAGCGGGAGGGTGAACAATGAGCAGTTCTTC
CSARGSTSGRVNNEQFF
>NA|TRBJ2-5|NA|TRBV5-1
TGCGCCAGCAGCTTGGAGCTAGGTAAAGAGACCCAGTACTTC
CASSLELGKETQYF
>NA|TRBJ1-1|NA|TRBV29-1
TGCAGCGTTCTTATTGGAGGGATGAACACTGAAGCTTTCTTT
CSVLIGGMNTEAFF
>TRBD2|TRBJ2-1|many|TRBV28
TGTGCCAGCAGTCGGACTAGCGGTGACAATGAGCAGTTCTTC
CASSRTSGDNEQFF
>TRBD2|TRBJ2-3|many|TRBV3-1
TGTGCCAGCAGCCAATACTCTAGCGGGAGTTCAGATACGCAGTATTTT
CASSQYSSGSSDTQYF
>TRBD2|TRBJ2-5|many|TRBV18
TGTGCCAGCTCACGCGGGACTAGTGAAGAGACCCAGTACTTC
CASSRGTSEETQYF
>NA|TRBJ2-1|many|TRBV30
TGTGCCTGGAGTGGAGGGCCAATAGGTCACAATGAGCAGTTCTTC
CAWSGGPIGHNEQFF
>NA|TRBJ1-4|few|TRBV14
TGTGCCAGCAGCCAAGGTGCCGTTATTAATGAAAAACTGTTTTTT
CASSQGAVINEKLFF
>NA|TRBJ2-2|few|TRBV4-1
TGCGCCAGCAGCCTCCGGGACTCTGCTCTAACCGGGGAGCTGTTTTTT
CASSLRDSALTGELFF
>TRBD1|TRBJ1-1|NA|TRBV28
TGTGCCAGCAGTGAGACAGGGGTGGGGAGCACTGAAGCTTTCTTT
CASSETGVGSTEAFF
>TRBD2|TRBJ2-3|many|TRBV7-3
TGTGCCAGCAGCTTAGCTAGCGGAGATACGCAGTATTTT
CASSLASGDTQYF